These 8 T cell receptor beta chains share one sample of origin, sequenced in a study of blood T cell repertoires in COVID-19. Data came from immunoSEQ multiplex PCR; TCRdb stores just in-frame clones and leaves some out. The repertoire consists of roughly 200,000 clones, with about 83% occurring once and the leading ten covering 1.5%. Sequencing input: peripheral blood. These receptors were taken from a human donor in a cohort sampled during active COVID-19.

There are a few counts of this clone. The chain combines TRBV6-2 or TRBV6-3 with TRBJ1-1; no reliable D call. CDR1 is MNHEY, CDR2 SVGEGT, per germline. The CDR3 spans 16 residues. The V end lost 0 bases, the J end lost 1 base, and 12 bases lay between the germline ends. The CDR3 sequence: CASSYSGGVTNTEAFF. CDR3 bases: TGTGCCAGCAGTTACTCAGGCGGGGTCACGAACACTGAAGCTTTCTTT.

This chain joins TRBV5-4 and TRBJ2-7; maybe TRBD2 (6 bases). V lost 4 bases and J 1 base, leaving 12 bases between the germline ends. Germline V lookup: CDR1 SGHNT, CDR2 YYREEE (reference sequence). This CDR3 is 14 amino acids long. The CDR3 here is CASSGGGVSYEQYF. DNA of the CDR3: TGTGCCAGCAGCGGTGGCGGGGTTTCCTACGAGCAGTACTTC.

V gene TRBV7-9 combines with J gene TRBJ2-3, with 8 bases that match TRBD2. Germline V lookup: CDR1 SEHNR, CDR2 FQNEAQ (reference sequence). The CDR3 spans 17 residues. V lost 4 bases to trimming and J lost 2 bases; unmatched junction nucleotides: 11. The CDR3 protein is CASSSTLAGGDTDTQYF. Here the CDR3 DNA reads TGTGCCAGCAGCTCGACTTTGGCGGGGGGCGACACAGATACGCAGTATTTT.

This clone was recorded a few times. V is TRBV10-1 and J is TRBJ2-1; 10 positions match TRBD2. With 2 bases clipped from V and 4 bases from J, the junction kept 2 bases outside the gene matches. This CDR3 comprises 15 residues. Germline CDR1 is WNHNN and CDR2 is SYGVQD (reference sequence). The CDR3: CASSETSGAYNEQFF. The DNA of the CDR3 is TGCGCCAGCAGTGAGACTAGCGGGGCATACAATGAGCAGTTCTTC.

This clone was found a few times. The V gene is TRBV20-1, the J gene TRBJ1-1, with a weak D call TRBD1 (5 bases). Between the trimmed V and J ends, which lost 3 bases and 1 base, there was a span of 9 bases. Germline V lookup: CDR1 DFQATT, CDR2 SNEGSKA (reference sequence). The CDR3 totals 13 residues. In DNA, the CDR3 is TGCAGTGCTAGTTCCCAGGGGAACACTGAAGCTTTCTTT. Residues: CSASSQGNTEAFF.

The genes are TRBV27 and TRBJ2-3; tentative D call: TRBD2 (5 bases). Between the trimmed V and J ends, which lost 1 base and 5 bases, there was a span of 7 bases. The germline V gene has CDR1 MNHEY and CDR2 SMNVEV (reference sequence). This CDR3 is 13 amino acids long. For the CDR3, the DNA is TGTGCCAGCAGTTTATTACTAGGAGATACGCAGTATTTT. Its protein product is CASSLLLGDTQYF.

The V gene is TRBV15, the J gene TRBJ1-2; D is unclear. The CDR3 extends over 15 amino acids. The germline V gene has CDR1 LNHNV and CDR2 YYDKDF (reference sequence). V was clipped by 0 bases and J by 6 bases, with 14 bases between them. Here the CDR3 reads CATSRDVGSGNGYTF. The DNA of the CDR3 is TGTGCCACCAGCAGAGATGTCGGGTCCGGGAATGGCTACACCTTC.

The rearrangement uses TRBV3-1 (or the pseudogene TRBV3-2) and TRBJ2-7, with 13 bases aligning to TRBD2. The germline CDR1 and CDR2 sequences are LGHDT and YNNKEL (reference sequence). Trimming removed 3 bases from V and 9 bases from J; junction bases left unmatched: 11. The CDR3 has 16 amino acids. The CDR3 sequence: CASSHNPLAGGGWQYF. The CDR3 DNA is TGTGCCAGCAGCCATAACCCACTAGCGGGAGGGGGTTGGCAGTACTTC.